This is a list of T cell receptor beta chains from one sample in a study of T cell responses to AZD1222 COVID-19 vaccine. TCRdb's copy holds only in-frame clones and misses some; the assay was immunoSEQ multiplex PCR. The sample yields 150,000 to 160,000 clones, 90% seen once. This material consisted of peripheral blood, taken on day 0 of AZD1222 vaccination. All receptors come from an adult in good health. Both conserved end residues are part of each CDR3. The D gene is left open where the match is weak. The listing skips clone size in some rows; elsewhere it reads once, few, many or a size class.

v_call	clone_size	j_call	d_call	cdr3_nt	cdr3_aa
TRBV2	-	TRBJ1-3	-	TGTGCCAGCAGTGAGGAGGGCGCAGTGCGCTCTGGAAACACCATATATTTT	CASSEEGAVRSGNTIYF
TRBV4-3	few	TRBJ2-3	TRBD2	TGCGCCAGCAGCCGAGGGACTAACACAGATACGCAGTATTTT	CASSRGTNTDTQYF
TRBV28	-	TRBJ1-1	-	TGTGCCAGCAGTCGGGGTCGCGCTGAAGCTTTCTTT	CASSRGRAEAFF
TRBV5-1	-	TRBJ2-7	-	TGCGCCAGCAGCAGAGGTGGGGCTCTCGAGCAGTACTTC	CASSRGGALEQYF
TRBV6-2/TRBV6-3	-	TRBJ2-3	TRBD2	TGTGCCAGCAGTTACAGCCTAGCGGGGGGCACAGATACGCAGTATTTT	CASSYSLAGGTDTQYF
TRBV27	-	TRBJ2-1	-	TGTGCCAGCAGTTCAGACAGGATGAGCTCCTACAATGAGCAGTTCTTC	CASSSDRMSSYNEQFF
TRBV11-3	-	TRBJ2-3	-	TGTGCCAGCAGCCCCGAGGGCCAAGGCACAGATACGCAGTATTTT	CASSPEGQGTDTQYF
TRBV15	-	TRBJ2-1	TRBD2	TGTGCCACCAGCAGAGTCCTCGTAGCGGGAAATGAGCAGTTCTTC	CATSRVLVAGNEQFF
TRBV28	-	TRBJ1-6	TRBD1	TGTGCCAGCAGTGCGTTGGTGACAGGGCGTGCGGGATCACCCCTCCACTTT	CASSALVTGRAGSPLHF
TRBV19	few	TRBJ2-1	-	TGTGCCAGTAGTCAGAGTCTAATATACAATGAGCAGTTCTTC	CASSQSLIYNEQFF
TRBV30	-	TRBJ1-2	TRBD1	TGTGCCTGGAGTGTACTCGGGACAGGGCTCTATGGCTACACCTTC	CAWSVLGTGLYGYTF
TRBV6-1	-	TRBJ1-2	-	TGTGCCAGCAGTGAAGAAGGCCGAGCCTATGGCTACACCTTC	CASSEEGRAYGYTF
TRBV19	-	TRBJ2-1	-	TGTGCCAGTAGTACCTGGGGGTACAATGAGCAGTTCTTC	CASSTWGYNEQFF
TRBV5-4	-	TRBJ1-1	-	TGTGCCAGCAGAGGGGTAGGGGGCACTGAAGCTTTCTTT	CASRGVGGTEAFF
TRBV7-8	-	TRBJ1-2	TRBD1	TGTGCCAGCAGCCCGACAGGGAACTATGGCTACACCTTC	CASSPTGNYGYTF
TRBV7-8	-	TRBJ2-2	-	TGTGCCAGCAGCTTGATAACGAACACCGGGGAGCTGTTTTTT	CASSLITNTGELFF
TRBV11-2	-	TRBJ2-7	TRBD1	TGTGCCAGCAGCTCCTTCCCGACAGGGGACGAGCAGTACTTC	CASSSFPTGDEQYF
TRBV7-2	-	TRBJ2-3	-	TGTGCCAGCAGCTTTTATTCGTACTCTAGCACAGATACGCAGTATTTT	CASSFYSYSSTDTQYF
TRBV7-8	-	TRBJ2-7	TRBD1	TGTGCCAGCAGCGGCCCGGGACAGGGGATCTCCGAGCAGTACTTC	CASSGPGQGISEQYF
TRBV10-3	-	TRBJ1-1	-	TGTGCCATCGGCTCAGGTATGAACACTGAAGCTTTCTTT	CAIGSGMNTEAFF
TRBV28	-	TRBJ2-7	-	TGTGCCAGCAGCCCCCGTGGTAGCTACGAGCAGTACTTC	CASSPRGSYEQYF
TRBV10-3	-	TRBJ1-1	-	TGTGCCATCAGTGAACGGACGAACACTGAAGCTTTCTTT	CAISERTNTEAFF
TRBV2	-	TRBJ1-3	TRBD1	TGTGCCAGCAGTCCGGACAGGGGGCGGAACACCATATATTTT	CASSPDRGRNTIYF
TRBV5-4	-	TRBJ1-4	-	TGTGCCAGCAGCTCTAAGACAGCCGGGACGGGGAATGAAAAACTGTTTTTT	CASSSKTAGTGNEKLFF
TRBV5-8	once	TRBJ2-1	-	TGTGCCAGCAGCTTGGAGGGGGGGTTCTACAATGAGCAGTTCTTC	CASSLEGGFYNEQFF
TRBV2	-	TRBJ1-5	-	TGTGCCAGCAGGAGAGACCGACGAGGGCAGCCCCAGCATTTT	CASRRDRRGQPQHF
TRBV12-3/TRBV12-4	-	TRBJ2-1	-	TGTGCCAGCAGTCCGAATGACAATGAGCAGTTCTTC	CASSPNDNEQFF
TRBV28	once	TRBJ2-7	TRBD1	TGTGCCAGCAGCCTCCCCGGGACAGGGTCCTACGAGCAGTACTTC	CASSLPGTGSYEQYF
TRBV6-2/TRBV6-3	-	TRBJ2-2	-	TGTGCCAGCAGCCTGCGGGGGCCCGTCGGGGAGCTGTTTTTT	CASSLRGPVGELFF
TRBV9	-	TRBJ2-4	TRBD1	TGTGCCAGCAGCGTAGGGGGACAGGGAAGTGATGACATTCAGTACTTC	CASSVGGQGSDDIQYF
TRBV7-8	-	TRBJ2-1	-	TGTGCCAGCAGCTTAACTTATAGCGGAAGCTCCTACAATGAGCAGTTCTTC	CASSLTYSGSSYNEQFF
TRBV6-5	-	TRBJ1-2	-	TGTGCCAGCAGTTACACGAGAACGTCTAACTATGGCTACACCTTC	CASSYTRTSNYGYTF
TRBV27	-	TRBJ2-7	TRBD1	TGTGCCAGCAGTTCGCGGGACAGGGGACCCTACGAGCAGTACTTC	CASSSRDRGPYEQYF
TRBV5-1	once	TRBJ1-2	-	TGCGCCAGCCGAGGAACAGGGAGGGGATATGGCTACACCTTC	CASRGTGRGYGYTF
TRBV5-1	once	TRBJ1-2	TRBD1	TGCGCCAGCAGCTCCGCGCAAACCCGGGACAGTGTCTATGGCTACACCTTC	CASSSAQTRDSVYGYTF
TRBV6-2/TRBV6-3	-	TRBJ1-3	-	TGTGCCAGCAGTTACTCGAGGACAGCGACCTCTGGAAACACCATATATTTT	CASSYSRTATSGNTIYF
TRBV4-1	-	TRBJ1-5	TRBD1	TGCGCCAGCAGCCGGACAGGGTCGGATCAGCCCCAGCATTTT	CASSRTGSDQPQHF
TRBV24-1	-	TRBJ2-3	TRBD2	TGTGCCACCAGTGACCCGTCAGGTAGCGGGAGTACAGCAGATACGCAGTATTTT	CATSDPSGSGSTADTQYF